The clone carrying this TCR beta chain is a singleton in its sample. The antigen is unknown. All the patients suffered relapse after autologous stem cell transplantation, and brentuximab vedotin exposure differed. Profiled with immunoSEQ multiplex PCR; TCRdb holds only in-frame clones, not every one. The sample includes about 10,000 clones, approximately 80% of them seen just once. The data were obtained in a study of PD-1 blockade in classical Hodgkin lymphoma. Study findings and constraints: By C4D1, CD4+ diversity increased significantly, especially in complete responders. Newly diagnosed patients were reported to start with lower TCR diversity than healthy donors.

The CDR3 consists of 16 residues. V dropped 4 bases and J dropped 2 bases, with 18 bases sitting between them. CDR1 and CDR2 from the germline V gene are MNHNS and SASEGT. This rearrangement joins TRBV6-1 to TRBJ2-7, with D maybe TRBD1 (6 bases). The clonotype comes from a human donor with classical Hodgkin lymphoma. This specimen was peripheral blood mononuclear cells (PBMCs), taken at baseline. Written as DNA, the CDR3 is TGTGCCAGCAGTGTCCCGTGGGGGCAATGGACCTACGAGCAGTACTTC. It translates to CASSVPWGQWTYEQYF.